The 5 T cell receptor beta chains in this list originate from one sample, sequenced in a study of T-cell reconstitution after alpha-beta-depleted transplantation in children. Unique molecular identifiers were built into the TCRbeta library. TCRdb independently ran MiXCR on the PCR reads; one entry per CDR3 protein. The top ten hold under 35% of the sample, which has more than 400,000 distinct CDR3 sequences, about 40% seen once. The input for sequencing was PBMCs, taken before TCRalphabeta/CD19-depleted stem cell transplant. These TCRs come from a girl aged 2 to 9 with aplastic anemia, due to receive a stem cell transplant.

The CDR3, as DNA: TGTGCCATCATGGACAGTTACGAGCAGTACTTC. Translated: CAIMDSYEQYF. V gene TRBV10-3 combines with J gene TRBJ2-7, with D perhaps TRBD1 (6 bases). V lost 7 bases and J lost 4, with 8 bases in between. Germline V gene sequence: CDR1 ENHRY, CDR2 SYGVKD. The CDR3 runs to 11 residues.

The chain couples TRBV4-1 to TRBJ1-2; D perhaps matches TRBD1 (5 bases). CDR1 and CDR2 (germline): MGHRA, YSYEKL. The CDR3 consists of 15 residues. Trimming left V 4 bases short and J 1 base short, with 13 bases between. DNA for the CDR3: TGCGCCAGCAGCCCCGGGGCAGGGAGTAACTATGGCTACACCTTC. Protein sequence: CASSPGAGSNYGYTF.

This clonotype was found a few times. The CDR3 DNA sequence: TGCGCCAGCAGCCCCTCAGGACAGGGGAGGTTGGAGCAGTTCTTC. Translating gives CASSPSGQGRLEQFF. The V call is TRBV5-1, the J call TRBJ2-1; 9 bases agree with TRBD1. The CDR3 is made up of 15 amino acids. Germline CDR1 SGHRS, CDR2 YFSETQ. The V and J ends lost 4 bases and 10 bases, in that order; junction bases with no gene match: 12.

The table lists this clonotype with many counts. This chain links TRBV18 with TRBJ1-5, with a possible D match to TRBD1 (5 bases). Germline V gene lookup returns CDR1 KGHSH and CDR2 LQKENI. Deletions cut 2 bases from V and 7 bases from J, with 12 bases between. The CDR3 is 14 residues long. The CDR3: CASSPLRGDQPQHF. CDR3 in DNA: TGTGCCAGCTCACCATTAAGGGGCGACCAGCCCCAGCATTTT.

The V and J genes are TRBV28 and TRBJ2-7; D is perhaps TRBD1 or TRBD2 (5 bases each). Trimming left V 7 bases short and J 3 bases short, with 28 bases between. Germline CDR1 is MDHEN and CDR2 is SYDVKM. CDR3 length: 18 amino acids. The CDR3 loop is CASTRQRGSGPKLYEQYF. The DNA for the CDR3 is TGTGCCAGCACCCGACAGAGGGGCTCGGGCCCGAAGCTCTACGAGCAGTACTTC.